This TCR beta chain was sequenced during a study of blood T cell repertoires in COVID-19. Overall study: Some COVID-19 samples were acute and others convalescent; all came from the United States, Italy and Spain. The analysed material was cDNA or gDNA that came from T cells, B-cell-depleted T cells, or PBMCs.

CDR3 length: 15 amino acids. J gave up 4 bases and V 4 bases, and 5 bases lay outside the gene matches. From germline, CDR1 is ENHRY and CDR2 SYGVKD. This clone has only a few counts. As processed by the authors: Amplified reference gene primers provided the basis for estimating nucleated cell counts. Profiled with immunoSEQ multiplex PCR; TCRdb holds only in-frame clones, not every one. Clone size and V and J calls were adopted from that table, with D and trimming inferred from the DNA. The repertoire holds 350,000 to 400,000 clones, with 90% as singletons. This chain connects TRBV10-3 to TRBJ1-2; TRBD1 aligns across 11 bases. The TCR originated in a man aged 18 to 29 with active or convalescent COVID-19. Sequencing input: peripheral blood. In DNA form, the CDR3 reads TGTGCCATCAGTGGCGGGACAGGGGGTAGCTATGGCTACACCTTC. The encoded protein is CAISGGTGGSYGYTF.